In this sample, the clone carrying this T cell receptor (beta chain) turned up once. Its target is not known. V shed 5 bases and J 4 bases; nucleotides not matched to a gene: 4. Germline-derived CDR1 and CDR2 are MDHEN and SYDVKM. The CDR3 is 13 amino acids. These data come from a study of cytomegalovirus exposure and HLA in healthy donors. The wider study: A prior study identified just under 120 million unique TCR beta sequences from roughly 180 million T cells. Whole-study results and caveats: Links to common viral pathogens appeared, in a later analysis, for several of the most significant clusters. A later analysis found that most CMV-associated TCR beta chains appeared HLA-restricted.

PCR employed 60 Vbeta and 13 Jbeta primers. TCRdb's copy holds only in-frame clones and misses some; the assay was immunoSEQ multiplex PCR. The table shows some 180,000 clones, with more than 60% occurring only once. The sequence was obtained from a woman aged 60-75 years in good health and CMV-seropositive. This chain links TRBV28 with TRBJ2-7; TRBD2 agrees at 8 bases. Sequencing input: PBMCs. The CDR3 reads CASSLTSAYEQYF. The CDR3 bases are TGTGCCAGCAGTCTGACTAGCGCATACGAGCAGTACTTC.